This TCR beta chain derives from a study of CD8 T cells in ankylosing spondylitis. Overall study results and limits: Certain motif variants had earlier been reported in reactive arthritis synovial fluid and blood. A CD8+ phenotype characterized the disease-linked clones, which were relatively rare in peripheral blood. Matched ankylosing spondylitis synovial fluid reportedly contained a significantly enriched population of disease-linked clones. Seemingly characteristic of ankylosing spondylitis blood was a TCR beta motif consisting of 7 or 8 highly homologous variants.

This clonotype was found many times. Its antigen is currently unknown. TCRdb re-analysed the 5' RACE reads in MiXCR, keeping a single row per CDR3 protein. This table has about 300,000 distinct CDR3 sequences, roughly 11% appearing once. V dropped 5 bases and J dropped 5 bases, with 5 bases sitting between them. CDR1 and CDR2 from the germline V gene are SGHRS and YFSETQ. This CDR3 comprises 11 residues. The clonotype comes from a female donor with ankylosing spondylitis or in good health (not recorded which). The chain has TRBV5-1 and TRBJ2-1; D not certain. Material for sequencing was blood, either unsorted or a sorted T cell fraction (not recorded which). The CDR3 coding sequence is TGCGCCAGCAGTGCCCACAATGAGCAGTTCTTC. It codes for CASSAHNEQFF.